The 21 T cell receptor beta chains reported below all come from one sample, sequenced in a study of graft-versus-host responses after intestinal transplantation. These TCRs' antigens remain unknown. Assay: immunoSEQ multiplex PCR; the TCRdb copy retains only in-frame clones and omits some. The sample records about 120,000 clones, roughly 93% being singletons. The specimen comprised unstimulated CD4+ T cells sorted from spleen or lymph node cells, sampled before intestinal transplant. Receptors originate from a human donor who received an intestinal transplant.

V gene TRBV5-4 combines with J gene TRBJ2-7, with TRBD1 as a possible D gene (6 bases). This CDR3 spans 15 amino acids. Trimming took 4 bases from V and 3 from J, leaving 17 bases between them. CDR1 is SGHNT, CDR2 YYREEE, per germline (reference sequence). CDR3 nucleotide sequence: TGTGCCAGCAGCCCGGCGAGGGGGTTGGACTACGAGCAGTACTTC. Its protein is CASSPARGLDYEQYF.

V and J are TRBV5-1 and TRBJ1-1; D unresolved. CDR1 SGHRS and CDR2 YFSETQ come from the germline V gene. The V gene lost 0 bases and the J gene lost 9 bases, with 12 bases spanning the gap. The CDR3 has 13 amino acids. The DNA for the CDR3 is TGCGCCAGCAGCTTGGAGGTCGGCCCGCAAGCTTTCTTT. Its protein product is CASSLEVGPQAFF.

The rearrangement links TRBV6-5 to TRBJ1-1, with D perhaps matching TRBD1 (6 bases). This CDR3 contains 15 residues. Trimming shortened V by 2 bases and J by 3 bases, and 13 bases separated the two germline ends. CDR1 is MNHEY, CDR2 SVGAGI, per germline. CDR3 coding DNA: TGTGCCAGCAGTTACCACGTCACAGGGTACACTGAAGCTTTCTTT. It encodes CASSYHVTGYTEAFF.

The rearrangement links TRBV7-6 to TRBJ1-4, with unresolved D. The CDR3 is 12 residues long. CDR1 and CDR2 (germline): SGHVS, FNYEAQ. V dropped 5 bases and J dropped 13 bases, with 14 bases sitting between them. This CDR3 is CASSVAPGALFF. The DNA for the CDR3 is TGTGCCAGCAGCGTGGCCCCGGGTGCACTGTTTTTT.

This chain uses TRBV6-1 with TRBJ2-1; 8 bases match TRBD1. Germline-derived CDR1 and CDR2 are MNHNS and SASEGT. The CDR3 is made up of 16 amino acids. V dropped 2 bases and J dropped 9; count of bases not matched to a gene: 12. CDR3 in DNA: TGTGCCAGCAGTGAACCTGGACAGGGACGGTACGGTGAGCAGTTCTTC. Amino acids: CASSEPGQGRYGEQFF.

The rearrangement joins TRBV27 to TRBJ1-1; perhaps TRBD1 as D (5 bases). V was trimmed by 6 bases and J by 0 bases, leaving 8 bases between them. The CDR3 loop spans 13 amino acids. Germline assignment: CDR1 MNHEY and CDR2 SMNVEV (reference sequence). In nucleotides, the CDR3 is TGTGCCAGCAGGGGGCAGGTGAACACTGAAGCTTTCTTT. It translates to CASRGQVNTEAFF.

This clone showed up just once. The chain employs TRBV6-5 and TRBJ2-2, with 7 bases lining up with TRBD1. The V gene end was trimmed by 0 bases and the J gene end by 11 bases; junction bases not matched to a gene: 9. CDR1 is MNHEY, CDR2 SVGAGI, per germline. This CDR3 has 15 residues. The CDR3: CASSYSRGQQQELFF. CDR3 bases: TGTGCCAGCAGTTACTCGAGGGGGCAACAGCAAGAGCTGTTTTTT.

The chain recombines TRBV10-3 with TRBJ2-3; a weak D match, TRBD1 (6 bases). V lost 4 bases, J lost 3 bases, and 8 bases lay in between. Looked up from germline, CDR1 is ENHRY and CDR2 is SYGVKD. CDR3 length: 13 amino acids. CDR3 nucleotide sequence: TGTGCCATCAGTGGAGGGGGAACAGATACGCAGTATTTT. This sequence encodes CAISGGGTDTQYF.

The rearrangement uses TRBV18 and TRBJ1-2; D might be TRBD1 (5 bases). This CDR3 has 13 residues. V dropped 2 bases and J dropped 8 bases, with 12 bases sitting between them. Germline V CDR1 and CDR2: KGHSH, LQKENI. CDR3 in DNA: TGTGCCAGCTCACCAGTCTTACAGGACGGCTACACCTTC. Amino acid sequence: CASSPVLQDGYTF.

V is TRBV9 and J is TRBJ1-1; D ambiguous. Germline V gene data show CDR1 as SGDLS and CDR2 as YYNGEE. V was cut by 0 bases and J by 5 bases, with 11 bases left in between. This CDR3 comprises 14 residues. CDR3 bases: TGTGCCAGCAGCGTAGTGAGTTTGGGGACTGAAGCTTTCTTT. This codes for CASSVVSLGTEAFF. The full variable domain, rest sourced from reference TRBV9 and TRBJ1-1, is DSGVTQTPKHLITATGQRVTLRCSPRSGDLSVYWYQQSLDQGLQFLIQYYNGEERAKGNILERFSAQQFPDLHSELNLSSLELGDSALYFCASSVVSLGTEAFFGQGTRLTVV.

V is TRBV6-5 and J is TRBJ1-1; possible D gene TRBD1, 5 bases. Trimming shortened V by 0 bases and J by 4 bases, and 6 bases separated the two germline ends. Germline CDR1 reads MNHEY; CDR2 reads SVGAGI. The CDR3 covers 13 residues. CDR3: CASSYSRVTEAFF. As DNA, the CDR3 is TGTGCCAGCAGTTACTCCAGGGTCACTGAAGCTTTCTTT.

V is TRBV5-1 and J is TRBJ2-7; TRBD2 agrees at 7 bases. The CDR3 totals 16 residues. Trimming took 4 bases from V and 0 from J; bases not matched to a gene: 10. Germline CDR1 and CDR2: SGHRS and YFSETQ. As DNA, the CDR3 is TGCGCCAGCAGCCCGCGCTCCGGGACTAACTCCTACGAGCAGTACTTC. It is translated as CASSPRSGTNSYEQYF.

This clone came up once. This chain joins TRBV23-1 and TRBJ2-1; 7 positions agree with TRBD1. TRBV23-1 is identified as an open reading frame with a role that is uncertain. V was pared by 6 bases and J by 0 bases, with 17 bases of the junction left unmatched. This CDR3 has 19 residues. This chain's CDR3 is CASRLTGVLSESSYNEQFF. The DNA for the CDR3 is TGCGCCAGCAGACTTACAGGGGTGCTATCAGAAAGCTCCTACAATGAGCAGTTCTTC.

CDR3 DNA sequence: TGTGCCAGCAATGGTCCAACAGCAGCCACAGATACGCAGTATTTT. It specifies CASNGPTAATDTQYF. This sequence joins TRBV2 and TRBJ2-3; unclear D gene. With 7 bases removed from V and 2 bases from J, the gap between germline ends came to 16 bases. Germline V gene lookup returns CDR1 SNHLY and CDR2 FYNNEI. This CDR3 region has 15 residues.

The V and J genes are TRBV29-1 and TRBJ1-2, with no clear D. Trimming took 3 bases from V and 4 from J, leaving 12 bases between them. CDR1 is SQVTM and CDR2 is ANQGSEA in the germline V gene. The CDR3 consists of 13 residues. CDR3 DNA sequence: TGCAGCGTTGACCCGGGGAGCCCCTATGGCTACACCTTC. Residues: CSVDPGSPYGYTF.

The chain has TRBV28 and TRBJ2-5; D might be TRBD2 (5 bases). Germline V gene data show CDR1 as MDHEN and CDR2 as SYDVKM. The CDR3 spans 16 residues. Trimming removed 5 bases from V and 5 bases from J, with 21 bases in between. In DNA, the CDR3 is TGTGCCAGCAGTCCAGGTCGGTCTAGCTATCAGGAGACCCAGTACTTC. Translated, it gives CASSPGRSSYQETQYF.

This chain links TRBV28 with TRBJ2-7; tentatively, D is TRBD1 (6 bases). Trimming stripped 7 bases from V and 6 bases from J, with 13 bases between. The CDR3 loop spans 12 amino acids. Germline V gives CDR1 MDHEN, CDR2 SYDVKM. The CDR3 here is CASNVRGGEQYF. CDR3 DNA sequence: TGTGCCAGCAATGTCAGGGGTGGCGAGCAGTACTTC.

The V call is TRBV20-1, the J call TRBJ1-1; no firm D call. V dropped 3 bases and J dropped 9 bases, with 11 bases sitting between them. CDR1 is DFQATT, CDR2 SNEGSKA, per germline (reference sequence). The CDR3 contains 11 residues. The CDR3 loop reads CSARAATKAFF. Here the CDR3 DNA reads TGCAGTGCTAGGGCAGCCACCAAAGCTTTCTTT.

This clone was observed a handful of times. This chain links TRBV5-4 with TRBJ2-5; D is possibly TRBD1 (5 bases). The germline V and J ends were trimmed by 0 bases and 1 base, with 7 bases remaining between them. The CDR3 spans 14 residues. CDR1 and CDR2 (germline): SGHNT, YYREEE (reference sequence). The CDR3 DNA follows: TGTGCCAGCAGCTTGGGCAGGGCCCAAGAGACCCAGTACTTC. It translates to CASSLGRAQETQYF.

The chain recombines TRBV5-8 with TRBJ1-5; TRBD1 might be the D (5 bases). The germline V and J ends were trimmed by 2 bases and 3 bases, with 15 bases remaining between them. Germline CDR1 and CDR2: SGHTS and YDEGEE. The CDR3 totals 16 residues. For the CDR3, the DNA is TGTGCCAGCAGCTTAGACGGACGGGGCTTCAATCAGCCCCAGCATTTT. Translation: CASSLDGRGFNQPQHF.

This chain joins TRBV2 and TRBJ2-7; D remains unclear. The CDR3 totals 12 residues. Germline V lookup: CDR1 SNHLY, CDR2 FYNNEI. Trimming left V 6 bases short and J 4 bases short, with 10 bases between. The CDR3 DNA follows: TGTGCCAGCAGAGCTACTAAATACGAGCAGTACTTC. It encodes CASRATKYEQYF.